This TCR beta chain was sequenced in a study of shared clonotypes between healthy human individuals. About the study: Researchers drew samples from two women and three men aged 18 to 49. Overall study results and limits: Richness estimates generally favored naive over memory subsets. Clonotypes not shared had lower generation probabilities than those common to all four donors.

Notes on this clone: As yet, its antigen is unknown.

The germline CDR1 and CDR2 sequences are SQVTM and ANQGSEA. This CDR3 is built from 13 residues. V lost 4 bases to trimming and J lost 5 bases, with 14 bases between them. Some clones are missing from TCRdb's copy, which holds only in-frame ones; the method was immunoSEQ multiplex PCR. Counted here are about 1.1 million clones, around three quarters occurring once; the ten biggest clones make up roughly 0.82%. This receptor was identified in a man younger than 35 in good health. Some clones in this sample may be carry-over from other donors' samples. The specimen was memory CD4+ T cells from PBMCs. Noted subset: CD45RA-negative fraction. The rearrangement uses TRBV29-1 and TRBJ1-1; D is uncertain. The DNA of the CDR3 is TGCAGCGTTGTACTCGTGGGCCTGACTGAAGCTTTCTTT. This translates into CSVVLVGLTEAFF.